The 30 T cell receptor beta chains below come from one sample, sequenced in a study of blood T cell repertoires in COVID-19. Produced via immunoSEQ multiplex PCR; TCRdb's table is partial and in-frame only. The sample holds roughly 180,000 clones, around 90% seen once. Sequencing was done on a sample of PBMCs or T cells enriched from blood (not recorded which). The receptors here all came from a woman in her 30s who had recovered from COVID-19.

The J gene is TRBJ2-7, the V gene TRBV18; 9 positions match TRBD2. The CDR3 extends over 13 amino acids. Germline loops: CDR1 KGHSH, CDR2 LQKENI. V dropped 3 bases and J dropped 6; count of bases not matched to a gene: 3. Written as DNA, the CDR3 is TGTGCCAGCTCACCCTTTAGCGGGGGCGAGCAGTACTTC. Its protein product is CASSPFSGGEQYF.

J is TRBJ2-7 and V is TRBV15, with 7 bases lining up with TRBD2. The CDR3 sequence is 16 residues long. CDR1 and CDR2 (germline): LNHNV, YYDKDF (reference sequence). V dropped 0 bases and J dropped 4; count of bases not matched to a gene: 9. CDR3 loop: CATSRDWAGEGYEQYF. The CDR3 DNA is TGTGCCACCAGCAGAGATTGGGCGGGAGAAGGGTACGAGCAGTACTTC.

V is TRBV7-9 and J is TRBJ2-1, with 9 positions matching TRBD2. CDR3 size: 13 residues. Germline V gene sequence: CDR1 SEHNR, CDR2 FQNEAQ (reference sequence). V lost 5 bases and J lost 13; bases outside the gene matches: 9. The CDR3 sequence is CASSLVAGVEQFF. The CDR3 DNA sequence: TGTGCCAGCAGCCTAGTAGCGGGAGTGGAACAGTTCTTC.

The V call is TRBV6-5, the J call TRBJ1-6; 8 positions match TRBD1. The junction had 9 bases not matched to a gene; V was cut back by 4 bases and J by 7 bases. The CDR3 runs 16 residues. Looked up from germline, CDR1 is MNHEY and CDR2 is SVGAGI. The CDR3 bases are TGTGCCAGCAGTTTCCCGGGACAGGAGTCCAATTCACCCCTCCACTTT. Protein sequence: CASSFPGQESNSPLHF.

The V and J genes are TRBV11-3 and TRBJ2-1; D might be TRBD1 (5 bases). This CDR3 region has 15 residues. Trimming took off 2 bases at V and 3 bases at J, with 11 bases between the two ends. The germline gives CDR1 SGHNT, CDR2 YENEEA. CDR3 region: CASSLRGADYNEQFF. As DNA, the CDR3 is TGTGCCAGCAGCTTAAGGGGCGCCGACTACAATGAGCAGTTCTTC. Based on the CDR3 plus reference TRBV11-3 and TRBJ2-1, the full variable domain is EAGVVQSPRYKIIEKKQPVAFWCNPISGHNTLYWYLQNLGQGPELLIRYENEEAVDDSQLPKDRFSAERLKGVDSTLKIQPAELGDSAVYLCASSLRGADYNEQFFGPGTRLTVL.

The chain uses TRBV4-2 and TRBJ2-7, with D possibly matching TRBD2 (6 bases). This CDR3 region has 14 residues. The V and J ends lost 1 base and 3 bases respectively, with 10 bases between them. Germline loops: CDR1 LGHNA, CDR2 YNFKEQ. The CDR3 protein is CASSQALANYEQYF. The DNA of the CDR3 is TGTGCCAGCAGCCAAGCGCTAGCGAACTACGAGCAGTACTTC.

This sequence joins TRBV2 and TRBJ2-7; 7 positions match TRBD1. Unmatched junction bases numbered 9, after V lost 7 bases and J lost 3 bases. Per the germline V gene, CDR1 is SNHLY and CDR2 is FYNNEI. The CDR3 has 14 amino acids. This chain's CDR3 is CASIHRGAVYEQYF. CDR3 coding DNA: TGTGCCAGCATCCACAGGGGCGCCGTCTACGAGCAGTACTTC. The entire variable domain, with the rest obtained from reference TRBV2 and TRBJ2-7, is as follows: EPEVTQTPSHQVTQMGQEVILRCVPISNHLYFYWYRQILGQKVEFLVSFYNNEISEKSEIFDDQFSVERPDGSNFTLKIRSTKLEDSAMYFCASIHRGAVYEQYFGPGTRLTVT.

This chain uses TRBV30 with TRBJ1-2, with TRBD1 as a possible D gene (6 bases). Looked up from germline, CDR1 is GTSNPN and CDR2 is SVGIG (reference sequence). The V and J ends lost 0 bases and 8 bases respectively, with 13 bases between them. The CDR3 spans 13 residues. CDR3 loop: CAWSVQGYGGYTF. The DNA for the CDR3 is TGTGCCTGGAGTGTACAGGGATATGGGGGCTACACCTTC.

The J gene is TRBJ2-3, the V gene TRBV15; a possible D gene is TRBD1 (5 bases). CDR1 is LNHNV and CDR2 is YYDKDF in the germline V gene (reference sequence). The CDR3 runs 13 residues. The V end was cut by 0 bases, the J end by 10 bases, with 11 bases between. CDR3: CATSREWLQAQYF. CDR3 nucleotides: TGTGCCACCAGCAGAGAGTGGTTACAGGCGCAGTATTTT.

This chain uses TRBV25-1 with TRBJ2-5; the match to TRBD2 covers 10 bases. V lost 4 bases to trimming and J lost 6 bases; unmatched junction nucleotides: 2. This CDR3 is built from 13 residues. Germline V lookup: CDR1 MGHDK, CDR2 SYGVNS. In nucleotides, the CDR3 is TGTGCCAGCAGTGTAGCGGGAGGAAAGACCCAGTACTTC. This encodes CASSVAGGKTQYF.

The CDR3 loop is CASSLRGFSTDTQYF. For the CDR3, the DNA is TGTGCCAGCAGCCTCAGGGGATTTAGCACAGATACGCAGTATTTT. The rearrangement uses TRBV11-2 and TRBJ2-3, with D possibly TRBD1 on 6 matching bases. Trimming shortened V by 5 bases and J by 0 bases, and 12 bases separated the two germline ends. Germline CDR1 reads SGHAT; CDR2 reads FQNNGV. The CDR3 totals 15 residues.

V usage is TRBV5-1 and J usage is TRBJ1-3, with a tentative D call TRBD1 (6 bases). V lost 0 bases, J lost 8 bases, and 18 bases lay in between. Germline CDR1 SGHRS, CDR2 YFSETQ. This CDR3 region has 16 residues. The CDR3, as DNA: TGCGCCAGCAGCTTGGTTATGCAGGCATCAGGGGACACCATATATTTT. Translating it yields CASSLVMQASGDTIYF.

The J gene is TRBJ1-4, the V gene TRBV6-2 or TRBV6-3; D gene unclear. V dropped 4 bases and J dropped 8 bases, with 14 bases sitting between them. The length of the CDR3 is 14 residues. Germline lookup yields CDR1 MNHEY and CDR2 SVGEGT. The CDR3, as DNA: TGTGCCAGCAGTTGGGTGGAGTATCAGGAAAAACTGTTTTTT. Translated, it gives CASSWVEYQEKLFF.

V is TRBV9 and J is TRBJ2-1; TRBD2 is a possible D gene (6 bases). V lost 2 bases to trimming and J lost 4 bases, with 16 bases between them. The CDR3 totals 16 residues. Germline values: CDR1 SGDLS, CDR2 YYNGEE. The CDR3 spells CASSVGGAPLYNEQFF. CDR3 coding DNA: TGTGCCAGCAGCGTCGGGGGAGCGCCGCTATACAATGAGCAGTTCTTC. The full variable domain, with the rest looked up from reference TRBV9 and TRBJ2-1, is DSGVTQTPKHLITATGQRVTLRCSPRSGDLSVYWYQQSLDQGLQFLIQYYNGEERAKGNILERFSAQQFPDLHSELNLSSLELGDSALYFCASSVGGAPLYNEQFFGPGTRLTVL.

The chain couples TRBV18 to TRBJ2-3; 8 bases line up with TRBD2. CDR3 length: 15 amino acids. Per the germline V gene, CDR1 is KGHSH and CDR2 is LQKENI. Trimming took 1 base from V and 2 from J; bases not matched to a gene: 2. Here the CDR3 reads CASSPLAGITDTQYF. CDR3 bases: TGTGCCAGCTCACCACTAGCGGGAATCACAGATACGCAGTATTTT.

V and J are TRBV20-1 and TRBJ2-5; the D is unclear. The V end was cut by 3 bases, the J end by 4 bases, with 9 bases between. This CDR3 comprises 12 residues. CDR1 and CDR2 (germline): DFQATT, SNEGSKA (reference sequence). The chain's CDR3 is CSASIPGETQYF. CDR3 bases: TGCAGTGCTAGTATCCCGGGAGAGACCCAGTACTTC.

V gene TRBV27 combines with J gene TRBJ1-2; D not resolved. The ends were cut back, 1 base at V and 3 bases at J, with 12 bases in the middle. The CDR3 covers 15 residues. The germline V gene has CDR1 MNHEY and CDR2 SMNVEV (reference sequence). The DNA of the CDR3 is TGTGCCAGCAGTTTATACGGGAATGAGGACTATGGCTACACCTTC. It yields the protein CASSLYGNEDYGYTF.

J is TRBJ2-7 and V is TRBV5-1; D is perhaps TRBD1 (6 bases). CDR1 is SGHRS and CDR2 is YFSETQ in the germline V gene. This CDR3 is built from 14 residues. Trimming stripped 2 bases from V and 0 bases from J, with 9 bases between. Here the CDR3 DNA reads TGCGCCAGCAGCTTAGACAGGCACTCCTACGAGCAGTACTTC. Its protein product is CASSLDRHSYEQYF.

This chain joins TRBV19 and TRBJ2-5, with 9 bases aligning to TRBD1. The CDR3 is 18 residues long. The germline V gene has CDR1 LNHDA and CDR2 SQIVND (reference sequence). Unmatched junction bases numbered 16, after V lost 5 bases and J lost 3 bases. The CDR3 spells CASSRPTGTGTAKETQYF. The CDR3 region has the DNA TGTGCCAGTAGTCGCCCTACGGGGACAGGGACTGCCAAAGAGACCCAGTACTTC.

This clone was observed a few times. The chain combines TRBV20-1 with TRBJ1-1, with TRBD1 matching over 8 bases. The CDR3 is made up of 12 amino acids. Germline CDR1 and CDR2: DFQATT and SNEGSKA (reference sequence). The junction had 6 bases not matched to a gene; V was cut back by 3 bases and J by 9 bases. The CDR3 region has the DNA TGCAGTGCTAGTCCGAGGACAGGGAAAGCTTTCTTT. Translating gives CSASPRTGKAFF.

The rearrangement links TRBV21-1 to TRBJ1-3. TRBV21-1 is shown as a pseudogene. This CDR3 is built from 17 residues. CDR3 nucleotides: TGTGCCAGCAGCAAAGAAGGGAGAGCGTGCTCTGGAAACACCATATATTTT. It is translated as CASSKEGRACSGNTIYF.

The rearrangement joins TRBV6-2 or TRBV6-3 to TRBJ1-2, with no clear D. The V gene lost 0 bases and the J gene lost 6 bases, with 8 bases spanning the gap. The germline V gene has CDR1 MNHEY and CDR2 SVGEGT. CDR3 length: 13 residues. The CDR3 loop reads CASSYSAGNGYTF. The CDR3 nucleotides are TGTGCCAGCAGTTACTCGGCGGGGAATGGCTACACCTTC.

The rearrangement links TRBV19 to TRBJ1-5; D may be TRBD1 (5 bases). The CDR3 length is 15 residues. Germline CDR1 LNHDA, CDR2 SQIVND (reference sequence). The V end lost 0 bases, the J end lost 2 bases, and 8 bases lay between the germline ends. CDR3 DNA: TGTGCCAGTAGTATAGAGGGGGGAGGCAATCAGCCCCAGCATTTT. It yields the protein CASSIEGGGNQPQHF.

J is TRBJ2-5 and V is TRBV30; 10 nucleotides align to TRBD1. Per the germline V gene, CDR1 is GTSNPN and CDR2 is SVGIG (reference sequence). With 5 bases clipped from V and 2 bases from J, the junction kept 8 bases outside the gene matches. The CDR3 has 15 residues. The CDR3 bases are TGTGCCTGGTCGTTAGGACAGGGGGGGCAAGAGACCCAGTACTTC. This translates into CAWSLGQGGQETQYF. The full variable domain, its missing parts supplied by reference TRBV30 and TRBJ2-5, is SQTIHQWPATLVQPVGSPLSLECTVEGTSNPNLYWYRQAAGRGLQLLFYSVGIGQISSEVPQNLSASRPQDRQFILSSKKLLLSDSGFYLCAWSLGQGGQETQYFGPGTRLLVL.

The chain joins TRBV27 to TRBJ2-2; tentative D call: TRBD2 (5 bases). Trimming stripped 0 bases from V and 6 bases from J, with 14 bases between. Germline V gene lookup returns CDR1 MNHEY and CDR2 SMNVEV (reference sequence). The CDR3 length is 16 residues. The CDR3 reads CASSLSSRRTPGELFF. CDR3 DNA: TGTGCCAGCAGTTTATCGTCCAGGAGGACTCCCGGGGAGCTGTTTTTT.

This chain connects TRBV24-1 to TRBJ2-1; maybe TRBD2 (5 bases). The CDR3 runs to 16 residues. The V end was cut by 1 base, the J end by 8 bases, with 17 bases between. From germline, CDR1 is KGHDR and CDR2 SFDVKD. The CDR3 loop reads CATSDFPGLAGDEQFF. CDR3 nucleotides: TGTGCCACCAGTGATTTCCCCGGACTGGCCGGGGATGAGCAGTTCTTC.

This clone was detected only once. V is TRBV5-1 and J is TRBJ1-3, with D tentatively TRBD1 (5 bases). The germline CDR1 and CDR2 sequences are SGHRS and YFSETQ. This CDR3 is built from 15 residues. The V end lost 3 bases, the J end lost 1 base, and 11 bases lay between the germline ends. The CDR3 DNA sequence: TGCGCCAGCAGCTCCTCAGGGAAATCTGGAAACACCATATATTTT. Amino acids: CASSSSGKSGNTIYF.

CDR3 loop: CASSQEVGPDRQPQHF. The CDR3 bases are TGTGCCAGCAGCCAAGAAGTGGGCCCCGACCGGCAGCCCCAGCATTTT. The chain employs TRBV4-2 and TRBJ1-5; D is uncertain. CDR3 length equals 16 residues. Germline V gene sequence: CDR1 LGHNA, CDR2 YNFKEQ. V was trimmed by 0 bases and J by 7 bases, leaving 16 bases between them.

The V and J genes are TRBV19 and TRBJ2-3; 11 bases match TRBD2. The germline V gene has CDR1 LNHDA and CDR2 SQIVND (reference sequence). The CDR3 is 16 amino acids. V lost 5 bases, J lost 6 bases, and 10 bases stayed unmatched. The CDR3 reads CASSAELAGADDTQYF. Here the CDR3 DNA reads TGTGCCAGTAGTGCCGAACTAGCGGGAGCAGACGATACGCAGTATTTT.

This chain connects TRBV25-1 to TRBJ1-2, with 9 positions matching TRBD1. CDR1 and CDR2 (germline): MGHDK, SYGVNS. V lost 4 bases and J lost 4; bases outside the gene matches: 13. The CDR3 runs to 17 residues. CDR3 sequence (DNA): TGTGCCAGCAGTGGCCAGAGAACAGGGGGCGAACTCTATGGCTACACCTTC. Its translation: CASSGQRTGGELYGYTF.